This TCR beta chain was obtained from a study of shared clonotypes between healthy human individuals. Study-wide results and caveats: Naive CD4 clonotypes were shared across a handful of donors at roughly 5%. Collection of samples was limited to blood; tissue repertoires likely differ.

About this clone: Its antigen is undetermined.

The CDR3 consists of 15 residues. The ends lost 6 bases at V and 7 bases at J; junction bases unmatched: 9. From germline, CDR1 is MNHEY and CDR2 SVGAGI. Original analysis: As immunoSEQ supplied junction-only sequences (without quality scores), filtering differed. The data were produced by immunoSEQ multiplex PCR, yet TCRdb's version contains in-frame clones alone and is incomplete. D and trimming were read from the DNA, whereas the V and J calls and clone size are those reported in that table. The data show roughly 2 million clones, about 95% seen once. CD8 cells regarded as naive lacked CD45RO, were positively chosen for CCR7, and omitted terminally differentiated effector memory CD45RA+ cells.

The V gene is TRBV6-5, the J gene TRBJ2-1; 10 nucleotides line up with TRBD1. Sequenced material: naive CD8+ T cells sorted from blood. The sequence was collected from a man between 18 and 29 years old in good health. The CDR3 reads CASSPGQGRMNEQFF. For the CDR3, the DNA is TGTGCCAGCAGCCCGGGACAGGGGAGAATGAATGAGCAGTTCTTC.